These T cell receptor beta chains were read from a single sample in a study of human versus mouse CDR3 diversity and MHC coevolution. Assay: immunoSEQ multiplex PCR; the TCRdb copy retains only in-frame clones and omits some. The repertoire holds tens of thousands of clones, with roughly 95% as singletons. Material for sequencing was naive CD4+ T cells from blood. The origin of the receptors is a person aged 30-70 years in good health. CDR3s include the opening cysteine and the closing phenylalanine or tryptophan. A D gene is named only where the DNA matches it firmly. Some rows have no size entry. The others give once, few or many, or a class for an expanded clone.

>TRBV14|.|TRBD1|TRBJ2-7
CASSHHPPSRDREQYF
TGTGCCAGCAGCCACCACCCCCCGTCCCGGGACAGAGAGCAGTACTTC
>TRBV7-2|.|.|TRBJ2-3
CASREITDTQYF
TGTGCCAGCAGGGAGATCACAGATACGCAGTATTTT
>TRBV15|.|TRBD1|TRBJ1-1
CATSRAGQGNTEAFF
TGTGCCACCAGCAGAGCCGGACAGGGGAACACTGAAGCTTTCTTT
>TRBV9|.|TRBD1|TRBJ1-6
CASSVATGSNSPLHF
TGTGCCAGCAGCGTGGCGACAGGGTCAAATTCACCCCTCCACTTT
>TRBV14|.|.|TRBJ2-7
CASSHWGGAYEQYF
TGTGCCAGCAGCCACTGGGGCGGGGCCTACGAGCAGTACTTC
>TRBV11-2|.|TRBD1|TRBJ2-7
CASSLVGGSSEQYF
TGTGCCAGCAGCTTAGTAGGGGGCTCGAGCGAGCAGTACTTC
>TRBV5-4|.|.|TRBJ2-2
CASSLAGRGRRDTGELFF
TGTGCCAGCAGCTTGGCCGGGCGGGGTCGGAGGGACACCGGGGAGCTGTTTTTT
>TRBV18|.|.|TRBJ1-4
CASSPRGTTTNEKLFF
TGTGCCAGCTCACCCAGGGGTACAACAACTAATGAAAAACTGTTTTTT
>TRBV6-1|.|.|TRBJ1-4
CASSHAGNNEKLFF
TGTGCCAGCAGCCACGCAGGGAATAATGAAAAACTGTTTTTT
>TRBV2|.|.|TRBJ1-5
CASSEGRASINQPQHF
TGTGCCAGCAGTGAAGGCAGGGCCTCCATCAATCAGCCCCAGCATTTT
>TRBV4-3|.|.|TRBJ1-5
CASSQEGGRGAQPQHF
TGCGCCAGCAGCCAAGAAGGCGGCAGGGGAGCTCAGCCCCAGCATTTT
>TRBV5-1|.|.|TRBJ2-1
CASSSSGLNYNEQFF
TGCGCCAGCAGCTCCAGCGGTCTTAATTACAATGAGCAGTTCTTC
>TRBV18|.|.|TRBJ2-5
CASSPVRRGRQGTQYF
TGTGCCAGCTCACCTGTTCGGAGGGGACGCCAAGGGACCCAGTACTTC
>TRBV10-3|.|.|TRBJ1-2
CAISVAGERGYTF
TGTGCCATCAGTGTCGCGGGCGAACGTGGCTACACCTTC
>TRBV7-2|.|.|TRBJ1-1
CASSLAGAGLGTEAFF
TGTGCCAGCAGCTTAGCGGGGGCAGGGCTTGGAACTGAAGCTTTCTTT
>TRBV18|.|.|TRBJ1-2
CASSPQDTAEGYTF
TGTGCCAGCTCACCCCAGGACACCGCTGAAGGCTACACCTTC
>TRBV5-6|.|TRBD2|TRBJ2-1
CASSLGLAGVNEQFF
TGTGCCAGCAGCTTGGGGCTAGCGGGAGTCAATGAGCAGTTCTTC
>TRBV27|.|.|TRBJ2-7
CASSRTQQGILHF
TGTGCCAGCAGTAGAACCCAACAGGGCATCCTGCACTTC
>TRBV18|once|.|TRBJ2-5
CASSTRETQYF
TGTGCCAGCTCGACAAGGGAGACCCAGTACTTC
>TRBV19|.|.|TRBJ2-1
CASSASGGSYNEQFF
TGTGCCAGTAGTGCCTCGGGTGGATCCTACAATGAGCAGTTCTTC
>TRBV6-5|.|TRBD2|TRBJ2-1
CASSYLRGGDNEQFF
TGTGCCAGCAGTTACCTGCGGGGGGGTGACAATGAGCAGTTCTTC
>TRBV28|few|.|TRBJ1-3
CASSLLWQVSGNTIYF
TGTGCCAGCAGTCTCCTTTGGCAGGTCTCTGGAAACACCATATATTTT
>TRBV5-1|.|TRBD1|TRBJ1-2
CTSSLGQGEHHGYTF
TGCACCAGCAGCTTGGGACAGGGGGAACATCATGGCTACACCTTC
>TRBV9|.|.|TRBJ1-6
CASSAAGRGNSPLHF
TGTGCCAGCAGCGCGGCGGGCAGGGGAAATTCACCCCTCCACTTT
>TRBV6-5|once|TRBD1|TRBJ2-1
CATFPGQGGVHEQFF
TGTGCCACGTTCCCGGGACAGGGGGGTGTCCATGAGCAGTTCTTC
>TRBV30|.|.|TRBJ1-2
CAWTAVSYGYTF
TGTGCCTGGACCGCGGTCAGCTATGGCTACACCTTC
>TRBV7-9|.|TRBD1|TRBJ2-7
CASSLDGTGLNEQYF
TGTGCCAGCAGCTTAGATGGGACAGGGTTAAACGAGCAGTACTTC
>TRBV19|.|.|TRBJ1-2
CASRLQGAAGYTF
TGTGCCAGTAGGCTACAGGGAGCAGCCGGCTACACCTTC
>TRBV15|.|.|TRBJ2-7
CATSSRGGRVLYEMEQYF
TGTGCCACCAGCAGCCGGGGAGGCAGGGTCCTTTATGAGATGGAGCAGTACTTC
>TRBV19|.|TRBD1|TRBJ1-5
CASSFPGQGNQPQHF
TGTGCCAGTAGTTTCCCGGGACAGGGAAATCAGCCCCAGCATTTT
>TRBV19|.|TRBD2|TRBJ2-7
CASSIVAGSLYEQYF
TGTGCCAGTAGTATAGTAGCGGGTAGCCTCTACGAGCAGTACTTC
>TRBV6-5|.|.|TRBJ2-7
CASSPLRFFYEQYF
TGTGCCAGCAGCCCCCTCAGATTTTTCTACGAGCAGTACTTC
>TRBV18|.|TRBD1|TRBJ1-6
CASSRGTGFDSPLHF
TGTGCCAGCTCACGAGGGACAGGGTTCGATTCACCCCTCCACTTT
>TRBV11-3|once|.|TRBJ2-7
CASSQGPRHEQYF
TGTGCCAGCAGCCAGGGCCCGCGGCACGAGCAGTACTTC
>TRBV29-1|once|TRBD1|TRBJ1-2
CSVVPQGHGYGYTF
TGCAGCGTTGTTCCACAGGGGCACGGGTATGGCTACACCTTC
>TRBV25-1|.|.|TRBJ1-2
CASSEVTGGYTF
TGTGCCAGCTCCGAAGTAACAGGGGGCTACACCTTC
>TRBV7-7|once|TRBD2|TRBJ2-5
CASSQQGVAGGPGGETQYF
TGTGCTAGCAGCCAGCAAGGGGTAGCGGGGGGCCCTGGTGGGGAGACCCAGTACTTC
>TRBV28|.|.|TRBJ1-4
CASREDRSNEKLFF
TGTGCCAGCAGAGAGGACAGATCAAATGAAAAACTGTTTTTT
>TRBV30|.|.|TRBJ1-5
CAWSLGGQISNQPQHF
TGTGCCTGGAGTCTTGGGGGACAAATCAGCAATCAGCCCCAGCATTTT
>TRBV7-9|.|.|TRBJ2-3
CASTPIQITDTQYF
TGTGCCAGCACCCCAATACAGATCACAGATACGCAGTATTTT
>TRBV7-3|.|TRBD1|TRBJ2-1
CASSLDSAGGSYNEQFF
TGTGCCAGCAGCTTAGATTCGGCAGGGGGCTCCTACAATGAGCAGTTCTTC